The T cell receptor (beta chain) described here comes from a study of T-cell memory formation after mild COVID-19. Background on the study: Among the donors, TCR clusters were largely specific to each donor.

This clonotype turned up a few times. Its antigen is currently unknown. The V gene lost 3 bases and the J gene lost 2 bases, with 6 bases spanning the gap. The CDR3 runs 12 residues. The germline V gene has CDR1 DFQATT and CDR2 SNEGSKA (reference sequence). Findings and limits, study-wide: Memory sampled before infection contained some responding clones, suggesting cross-reactive memory joined. CD4/CD8 balance held among clones contracting day 15 to 85, and later expanders leaned CD4+.

TCR alpha and TCR beta cDNA libraries carrying sample barcodes and UMIs were produced by 5'RACE using constant-segment primers. TCRdb fed the 5' RACE reads into MiXCR, producing one record per CDR3 protein. Among almost 550,000 distinct CDR3 sequences, approximately 20% were seen once, and the ten largest hold approximately 13%. The clonotype was recovered from an adult woman who had mild COVID-19 (a few samples of this study predate the infection). Cell type and time point are not known. Sequences were obtained from PBMCs or a T cell subset sorted from them (not recorded which). V is TRBV20-1 and J is TRBJ2-3; D remains ambiguous. CDR3 protein: CSASPFTDTQYF. As DNA, the CDR3 is TGCAGTGCTAGTCCTTTCACAGATACGCAGTATTTT.